Described below is a single TCR beta chain sequence and its context. It lacks a known antigen. Base qualities are not recorded, but no much larger clone differs from it by a single base. In the ViraFEST assay, PBMC were stimulated with viral peptide pools, and antigen-specific CD4+ T cell clonotypes were then identified by expansion using TCR sequencing. After less than 13 days of culture, CD4+ T cells were isolated with the EasySep CD4+ T cell isolation kit. Healthy vaccine recipients had no prior SARS-CoV-2 infection, confirmed by negative nucleocapsid antibodies before and after vaccination. About 2.2 million PBMC per well were cultured in IMDM with approximately 5% human AB serum, roughly 10 IU/ml IL-2 and gentamicin, plus 10 ug/ml peptides. Half of the culture medium was replaced with fresh IL-2-containing medium on days 3 and 7. Unless noted otherwise, every peptide stimulation condition was cultured in triplicate wells. Using Ficoll-Paque Plus gradient centrifugation, PBMC were separated from whole blood and then either used fresh or cryopreserved at -140C. Overlapping peptide pools spanned the spike proteins of SARS-CoV-2 and the common cold coronaviruses HCoV-NL63, HCoV-OC43 and HCoV-229E. The QIAamp micro DNA kit was used to extract genomic DNA from the cultured CD4+ T cells.

The entry originates in a study of vaccination effects on CD4 cells after COVID-19 (dated by TCRdb to between 2021 and 2022). Some background on the complete study: Participants received two doses of either the BNT162b2 or the mRNA-1273 mRNA SARS-CoV-2 vaccine. Cultures from other donors in the study were sequenced using the Oncomine TCR Beta short-read assay on an Illumina iSeq 100. Altogether, over 9 COVID-19 convalescent patients and several SARS-CoV-2-naive healthy vaccine recipients made up the full study. In both COVID-19 convalescent patients and infection-naive vaccine recipients, the study compared SARS-CoV-2 spike-specific CD4+ TCR repertoires from before mRNA vaccination with those from after it.

The CDR3 sequence holds 11 residues, the cysteine and phenylalanine included. Only the CDR3 region is kept as DNA, spanning 33 bases read in frame from base 1. V is clipped by 5 bases and J by 10 bases, and the sequence between their germline boundaries is 11 bases long. The study at large found these results: In healthy vaccine recipients, vaccine-induced clones were almost all SARS-CoV-2 mono-reactive, with only 1 of 255 cross-reactive with common cold coronaviruses. At late post-vaccination timepoints, both infection-induced and vaccine-induced clones showed marked clonal contraction, consistent with waning T cell responses. The study was limited by a small number of convalescent patients and lacked early post-infection timepoints.

Preparation of the library involved the immunoSEQ multiplex PCR assay. DNA from the cultured and isolated CD4+ T cells underwent TCR beta CDR3 sequencing. The authors' pipeline ran thus. Non-productive TCR sequences were removed and reads were trimmed to the CDR3 region, keeping CDR3s of at least 7 amino acids. The MANAFEST web app was used to pick out antigen-specific clonotypes by comparing their expansion in peptide wells with that in reference cultures. To count as positive, a clone had to show expansion at FDR<0.05 compared with the reference and with all other wells, an odds ratio above 5, and a frequency above 0.1% in two replicate wells. Cross-reactive clonotypes were defined as significantly expanded in SARS-CoV-2 spike wells and in at least one common cold coronavirus spike condition. CDR3 similarity was assessed by Levenshtein distance using the stringdist R package, and unrooted trees were constructed with ape in R 3.6.1. Here the immuneACCESS table is served through TCRdb, limited to in-frame sequences with V and J called. Missing clones are a known gap in these copies; in checked studies unresolved V genes cover under half, and the rest lacks a known reason. V, J and clone size derive from that table, while D and trimming were established from the DNA sequence. The sample profile shows tens of thousands of clones; more than 70% of them were found once. The top ten clonotypes cover about 3% of the sample.

The rearranged chain carries TRBV12-3 or TRBV12-4 and TRBJ1-1; too little of a D gene remains to name it. This specimen consisted of CD4+ T cells from PBMCs cultured with HCoV-NL63 spike peptides, obtained before COVID-19 vaccination. What the cell subset or site label conveys for this sample: HCoV-NL63 spike overlapping peptide pool stimulation. The TCR comes from a human donor who received a COVID-19 vaccine. The CDR3 loop reads CASSQRSGAFF. The nucleotides are TGTGCCAGCAGTCAAAGATCTGGAGCTTTCTTT.